A single count supports the clone carrying this T cell receptor beta chain. Original data processing: Nucleated cell number was recorded as an estimate derived from reference gene primer amplification. The repertoire was sequenced with immunoSEQ multiplex PCR; TCRdb's copy has only in-frame clones and lacks some. That table is the source of V, J and clone size, and D and trimming were worked out from the DNA. The sample includes approximately 54,000 clones, about 83% of them seen just once. There are 14 residues in the CDR3. V dropped 2 bases and J dropped 8 bases, with 12 bases sitting between them. The V gene's germline CDR1 is MDHEN and CDR2 SYDVKM. This sample is part of a study of blood T cell repertoires in COVID-19. Study background: The study drew acute and convalescent COVID-19 samples from the United States, Italy and Spain. The cDNA or gDNA used as material had been derived from T cells, B-cell-depleted T cells, or PBMCs.

The sequenced material came from peripheral blood. The origin of this receptor is a man aged 50 or older with acute or convalescent COVID-19. The chain carries TRBV28 and TRBJ1-4; D unclear. The CDR3 DNA follows: TGTGCCAGCAGTTTAGGGTCGACGAGGGAAAAACTGTTTTTT. Residues: CASSLGSTREKLFF.